The 14 T cell receptor beta chains below all came from one sample that was sequenced in a study of blood T cells in healthy people across ages. Sample-barcoded 5' priming and a J-beta primer mix drove a second PCR of 7 to 11 cycles. TCRdb called the 5' RACE reads again in MiXCR, with one record for every CDR3 protein. Of around 1.5 million distinct CDR3 sequences listed, roughly 45% are singletons. Sequenced sample: blood. The receptor set was obtained from a young woman in good health.

The chain recombines TRBV7-9 with TRBJ2-7; D possibly uses TRBD1 or TRBD2 (5 bases each). V lost 4 bases, J lost 0 bases, and 13 bases lay in between. CDR1 is SEHNR and CDR2 is FQNEAQ in the germline V gene (reference sequence). This CDR3 has 15 amino acids. CDR3 coding DNA: TGTGCCAGCAGCTCGAGGGACGGGTACTCCTACGAGCAGTACTTC. Translating it yields CASSSRDGYSYEQYF.

The gene calls are TRBV7-9 and TRBJ2-1, with TRBD2 matching over 11 bases. Germline-derived CDR1 and CDR2 are SEHNR and FQNEAQ (reference sequence). CDR3 length equals 16 residues. J was trimmed by 7 bases and V by 5 bases; bases with no gene match: 10. The CDR3 protein is CASSERYSGGGNEQFF. DNA for the CDR3: TGTGCCAGCAGCGAGCGATATAGCGGGGGGGGAAATGAGCAGTTCTTC.

The rearrangement uses TRBV12-3 or TRBV12-4 and TRBJ2-1, with 9 bases identical to TRBD2. V trimming: 5 bases; J trimming: 5 bases; junction bases outside the gene matches: 4. The CDR3 is made up of 14 amino acids. The CDR3 region is CASSAGGLDNEQFF. CDR3 in DNA: TGTGCCAGCAGTGCGGGGGGGCTGGACAATGAGCAGTTCTTC.

For the CDR3, the DNA is TGCGCCAGCAGCGCCGCCCAACGACCTCCCCAAGAGACCCAGTACTTC. Translating gives CASSAAQRPPQETQYF. The J gene is TRBJ2-4, the V gene TRBV5-1; D is uncertain. The DNA end is a closer match to TRBJ2-5, so the J assignment may be wrong. The germline V gene has CDR1 SGHRS and CDR2 YFSETQ. This CDR3 is 16 amino acids long.

The rearrangement uses TRBV6-5 and TRBJ1-6, with D perhaps TRBD1 (6 bases). This CDR3 has 15 amino acids. V shed 6 bases and J shed 7 bases, with 16 bases lying between them. CDR1 is MNHEY, CDR2 SVGAGI, per germline. The CDR3 loop reads CASRRRGGGNSPLHF. For the CDR3, the DNA is TGTGCCAGCAGAAGAAGAGGCGGGGGCAATTCACCCCTCCACTTT.

The chain couples TRBV4-1 to TRBJ2-5, with 8 bases that match TRBD2. With V trimmed by 4 bases and J by 9 bases, 13 bases remained unmatched. The CDR3 extends over 15 amino acids. Germline V gives CDR1 MGHRA, CDR2 YSYEKL. The CDR3 sequence is CASSRDRGAGAAQYF. In nucleotides, the CDR3 is TGCGCCAGCAGCCGAGACAGAGGAGCGGGAGCGGCCCAGTACTTC.

Details on this clonotype: The junction does not match germline at one end; this may be a read error. The chain carries TRBV12-3 or TRBV12-4 and TRBJ2-1; D perhaps matches TRBD2 (5 bases). This CDR3 contains 14 residues. Here the CDR3 reads CASILRQMGETQFF. CDR3 DNA: TGTGCCAGCATTTTAAGGCAGATGGGAGAGACCCAGTTCTTC.

The J gene is TRBJ2-7, the V gene TRBV20-1, with a weak D call TRBD1 (6 bases). V lost 5 bases and J lost 1, with 18 bases in between. Germline V gene lookup returns CDR1 DFQATT and CDR2 SNEGSKA (reference sequence). The CDR3 sequence is 15 residues long. The CDR3 reads CSAPSFDRGSYEQYF. DNA for the CDR3: TGCAGTGCTCCCTCCTTCGATAGGGGGTCCTACGAGCAGTACTTC.

This chain links TRBV27 with TRBJ1-4; 7 bases are a match to TRBD1. Germline CDR1 is MNHEY and CDR2 is SMNVEV (reference sequence). Losses at the gene ends were 4 bases for V and 8 bases for J; bases not matched to a gene: 10. The CDR3 has 15 amino acids. As DNA, the CDR3 is TGTGCCAGCAGTTCCCCCAACAGGGGATACGAAAAACTGTTTTTT. It yields the protein CASSSPNRGYEKLFF.

V and J are TRBV18 and TRBJ1-2; D is uncertain. V lost 0 bases, J lost 8 bases, and 13 bases lay in between. The CDR3 totals 14 residues. Germline V gene sequence: CDR1 KGHSH, CDR2 LQKENI. The CDR3 is CASSPPPGSGGYTF. The CDR3 DNA reads as TGTGCCAGCTCACCACCCCCGGGGTCCGGAGGCTACACCTTC.

Regarding this clonotype: One base away lies a much larger clone, so this may be a sequencing read error. This sequence joins TRBV7-6 and TRBJ2-1; D uncertain. Trimming pared 1 base from V and 2 bases from J, leaving 6 bases between. Germline V CDR1 and CDR2: SGHVS, FNYEAQ. This CDR3 spans 14 amino acids. The CDR3, as DNA: TGTGCCAGCAGCTTAGAGGTGACCTACAATGAGCAGTTCTTC. It specifies CASSLEVTYNEQFF.

J is TRBJ2-1 and V is TRBV20-1; 7 positions match TRBD2. V lost 3 bases, J lost 6 bases, and 11 bases stayed unmatched. The CDR3 covers 15 residues. CDR1 DFQATT and CDR2 SNEGSKA come from the germline V gene (reference sequence). The CDR3 nucleotides read TGCAGTGCTAGCCACACCCCGGGAGGAGGCAATGAGCAGTTCTTC. Protein product: CSASHTPGGGNEQFF.

Points on this clonotype: A much bigger clone sits one base away, suggesting this may be a read error. The chain joins TRBV3-1 to TRBJ1-2, with unresolved D. Between the trimmed V and J ends, which lost 0 bases and 7 bases, there was a span of 6 bases. The CDR3 loop spans 12 amino acids. Germline CDR1 reads LGHDT; CDR2 reads YNNKEL (reference sequence). The CDR3 DNA follows: TGTGCCAGCAGCCAAGAGGGGTGTGGCTACACCTTC. Amino acids: CASSQEGCGYTF.

This rearrangement joins TRBV29-1 to TRBJ2-1; a possible D gene is TRBD1 (5 bases). The V gene lost 7 bases and the J gene lost 4 bases, with 23 bases spanning the gap. The CDR3 has 16 amino acids. Germline loops: CDR1 SQVTM, CDR2 ANQGSEA. The CDR3 nucleotides are TGCAGCGCCACTGATGCGGACAAGGTCGGTTACAATGAGCAGTTCTTC. Its protein is CSATDADKVGYNEQFF.